One and the same sample provided the 25 T cell receptor beta chains below, sequenced in a study of cytomegalovirus exposure and HLA in healthy donors. PCR used 60 Vbeta primers and 13 Jbeta primers. Assay used: immunoSEQ multiplex PCR; TCRdb lists only in-frame clones, some missing. The repertoire consists of roughly 99,000 clones, with approximately 81% occurring once and the leading ten covering approximately 2%. The sequenced sample was PBMCs. The receptors were gathered from a man aged 30-40 years in good health and CMV-seronegative.

The chain is built from TRBV6-5 and TRBJ2-7; maybe TRBD1 (6 bases). Germline V CDR1 and CDR2: MNHEY, SVGAGI. The CDR3 has 14 amino acids. V lost 6 bases to trimming and J lost 4 bases, with 16 bases between them. CDR3 sequence (DNA): TGTGCCAGCAGGTGGGGGCGAGGGGATTACGAGCAGTACTTC. This encodes CASRWGRGDYEQYF.

The chain joins TRBV5-1 to TRBJ2-7; TRBD1 is a possible D gene (5 bases). The V end lost 1 base, the J end lost 2 bases, and 10 bases lay between the germline ends. This CDR3 is 14 amino acids long. The germline gives CDR1 SGHRS, CDR2 YFSETQ. The CDR3 nucleotides read TGCGCCAGCAGCTTGCGAAGGGGCCCCTACGAGCAGTACTTC. Its translation: CASSLRRGPYEQYF.

The V and J genes are TRBV5-6 and TRBJ1-2; a possible D gene is TRBD1 (5 bases). This CDR3 spans 12 amino acids. Per germline, CDR1 SGHDT and CDR2 YYEEEE. Trimming left V 4 bases short and J 5 bases short, with 9 bases between. CDR3 sequence (DNA): TGTGCCAGCAGCCCGAGGACATATGGCTACACCTTC. This sequence encodes CASSPRTYGYTF.

The chain employs TRBV5-1 and TRBJ1-2; 9 nucleotides agree with TRBD1. Germline CDR1 and CDR2: SGHRS and YFSETQ. This CDR3 has 15 amino acids. V dropped 0 bases and J dropped 3; count of bases not matched to a gene: 3. For the CDR3, the DNA is TGCGCCAGCAGCTTGGCCACAGGGGGCGACTATGGCTACACCTTC. Its translation is CASSLATGGDYGYTF.

The chain combines TRBV15 with TRBJ1-2; D gene unclear. The germline CDR1 and CDR2 sequences are LNHNV and YYDKDF (reference sequence). V was trimmed by 0 bases and J by 3 bases, leaving 11 bases between them. The CDR3 extends over 15 amino acids. The CDR3 here is CATSRDSFAYYGYTF. The CDR3 nucleotides read TGTGCCACCAGCAGAGATTCTTTTGCGTACTATGGCTACACCTTC.

The genes are TRBV6-4 and TRBJ1-5, with D hard to call. V dropped 6 bases and J dropped 3 bases, with 12 bases sitting between them. Germline lookup yields CDR1 MRHNA and CDR2 SNTAGT. The CDR3 is made up of 14 amino acids. The CDR3 nucleotides read TGTGCCAGCAGGAGGGCGGGTTTCAATCAGCCCCAGCATTTT. It specifies CASRRAGFNQPQHF.

About this clone itself: The identical CDR3 is also encoded by other nucleotide sequences in the sample. The rearrangement uses TRBV19 and TRBJ2-7, with TRBD1 matching over 9 bases. CDR3 length equals 14 residues. V gave up 7 bases and J gave up 3 bases; unmatched junction bases: 7. CDR1 LNHDA and CDR2 SQIVND come from the germline V gene (reference sequence). Written as DNA, the CDR3 is TGTGCCAGTACCCCGACAGGGGGGATCTACGAGCAGTACTTC. This gives the protein CASTPTGGIYEQYF.

This clone was seen once. This sequence joins TRBV15 and TRBJ1-1; tentatively, D is TRBD1 (6 bases). Germline CDR1 reads LNHNV; CDR2 reads YYDKDF (reference sequence). V lost 1 base and J 3 bases, leaving 9 bases between the germline ends. The CDR3 totals 14 residues. CDR3 nucleotide sequence: TGTGCCACCAGCAGAGGCAGGGGATACACTGAAGCTTTCTTT. Translated, it gives CATSRGRGYTEAFF.

The rearrangement uses TRBV7-9 and TRBJ1-1, with a possible D match to TRBD1 (6 bases). The CDR3 runs 15 residues. The germline CDR1 and CDR2 sequences are SEHNR and FQNEAQ (reference sequence). V gave up 1 base and J gave up 2 bases, with 11 bases separating them. The CDR3 spells CASSLGWGGNTEAFF. The CDR3 bases are TGTGCCAGCAGCTTAGGATGGGGGGGCAACACTGAAGCTTTCTTT.

V usage is TRBV7-3 and J usage is TRBJ2-6, with unresolved D. Germline loops: CDR1 SGHTA, CDR2 FQGTGA. CDR3 size: 15 residues. Trimming cost V 5 bases and J 0 bases, with 8 bases left between them. This CDR3 reads CASSPRNSGANVLTF. In DNA, the CDR3 is TGTGCCAGCAGCCCCAGAAACTCTGGGGCCAACGTCCTGACTTTC.

In this sample, this clone turned up a few times. The chain has TRBV19 and TRBJ1-5; no clear D. CDR3 length: 12 residues. Germline loops: CDR1 LNHDA, CDR2 SQIVND (reference sequence). The V gene lost 9 bases and the J gene lost 7 bases, with 13 bases spanning the gap. Here the CDR3 DNA reads TGTGCCAGCCAGCGGGGTGAACAGCCCCAGCATTTT. This gives the protein CASQRGEQPQHF.

The V gene is TRBV6-5, the J gene TRBJ1-6; D unclear. Per germline, CDR1 MNHEY and CDR2 SVGAGI. The CDR3 runs 15 residues. V gave up 2 bases and J gave up 7 bases, with 12 bases separating them. The CDR3 sequence is CASSYGGSWNSPLHF. The DNA of the CDR3 is TGTGCCAGCAGTTACGGAGGGTCCTGGAATTCACCCCTCCACTTT.

The chain joins TRBV9 to TRBJ2-7, with D perhaps TRBD2 (5 bases). Deletions cut 0 bases from V and 7 bases from J, with 17 bases between. The germline CDR1 and CDR2 sequences are SGDLS and YYNGEE. This CDR3 has 15 residues. The CDR3 region has the DNA TGTGCCAGCAGCGTAGCATCCACATCTGGAGGTGAGCAGTACTTC. This encodes CASSVASTSGGEQYF.

The chain employs TRBV4-1 and TRBJ1-2; TRBD1 is a possible D gene (6 bases). CDR3 length equals 16 residues. CDR1 MGHRA and CDR2 YSYEKL come from the germline V gene. Trimming cost V 0 bases and J 7 bases, with 18 bases left between them. The chain's CDR3 is CASSQDLADSVGGYTF. DNA for the CDR3: TGCGCCAGCAGCCAAGATCTAGCGGACAGTGTGGGTGGCTACACCTTC.

This chain joins TRBV7-9 and TRBJ2-5; possibly TRBD1 for D (5 bases). The ends were cut back, 1 base at V and 2 bases at J, with 11 bases in the middle. Germline CDR1 and CDR2: SEHNR and FQNEAQ (reference sequence). The CDR3 spans 15 residues. The CDR3 region has the DNA TGTGCCAGCAGCTTAGGGGTAGGGGCTCAAGAGACCCAGTACTTC. Protein sequence: CASSLGVGAQETQYF.

The CDR3 sequence is CASSLADRDNYGYTF. The CDR3 DNA is TGCGCCAGCAGCTTGGCCGACAGGGACAACTATGGCTACACCTTC. The chain couples TRBV5-1 to TRBJ1-2; 7 nucleotides align to TRBD1. V lost 0 bases to trimming and J lost 2 bases; unmatched junction nucleotides: 4. The CDR3 spans 15 residues. The germline V gene encodes CDR1 SGHRS and CDR2 YFSETQ.

This chain links TRBV9 with TRBJ2-2; the D gene is possibly TRBD1 (6 bases). This CDR3 has 16 residues. Per the germline V gene, CDR1 is SGDLS and CDR2 is YYNGEE. V shed 4 bases and J shed 1 base, with 14 bases lying between them. CDR3 nucleotides: TGTGCCAGCAGCTTGACATACAGGGAGAACACCGGGGAGCTGTTTTTT. Protein: CASSLTYRENTGELFF.

The V call is TRBV6-5, the J call TRBJ1-2, with D perhaps matching TRBD1 (6 bases). V shed 4 bases and J shed 1 base, with 13 bases lying between them. CDR3 length: 15 residues. Per the germline V gene, CDR1 is MNHEY and CDR2 is SVGAGI. The CDR3 nucleotides are TGTGCCAGCAGTTCCCGGACAGACCATAACTATGGCTACACCTTC. Its translation: CASSSRTDHNYGYTF.

The chain joins TRBV9 to TRBJ2-7, with 9 bases matching TRBD1. The CDR3 runs to 14 residues. The trim removed 3 bases at V and 3 bases at J, leaving 4 bases unmatched. Germline CDR1 is SGDLS and CDR2 is YYNGEE. The CDR3 DNA reads as TGTGCCAGCAGCGATGGACAGGGGTTCTACGAGCAGTACTTC. Its translation is CASSDGQGFYEQYF.

The rearrangement links TRBV2 to TRBJ2-5; 11 nucleotides agree with TRBD2. With 1 base clipped from V and 4 bases from J, the junction kept 5 bases outside the gene matches. The CDR3 has 16 residues. Germline CDR1 is SNHLY and CDR2 is FYNNEI. This CDR3 is CASSEEGLAVRETQYF. In DNA form, the CDR3 reads TGTGCCAGCAGTGAAGAGGGACTAGCGGTTAGAGAGACCCAGTACTTC.

This clone was found once. CDR3 sequence: CSVEDLPRGRNTEAFF. For the CDR3, the DNA is TGCAGCGTTGAAGACCTTCCCCGGGGGAGGAACACTGAAGCTTTCTTT. The V gene is TRBV29-1, the J gene TRBJ1-1; D perhaps matches TRBD1 (5 bases). Germline V gives CDR1 SQVTM, CDR2 ANQGSEA. V was cut by 0 bases and J by 1 base, with 15 bases left in between. The CDR3 has 16 amino acids.

This clone occurred a few times. The chain uses TRBV28 and TRBJ2-7, with 9 bases fitting TRBD2. From germline, CDR1 is MDHEN and CDR2 SYDVKM. CDR3 length: 15 residues. V shed 4 bases, J shed 3 bases, and the junction held 7 bases outside the gene matches. The CDR3 DNA is TGTGCCAGCAGTTCCACTAGCGGGTCGTACTACGAGCAGTACTTC. This translates into CASSSTSGSYYEQYF.

J is TRBJ2-1 and V is TRBV5-4; D uncertain. Germline CDR1 and CDR2: SGHNT and YYREEE (reference sequence). CDR3 length equals 16 residues. Trimming shortened V by 0 bases and J by 5 bases, and 15 bases separated the two germline ends. For the CDR3, the DNA is TGTGCCAGCAGCTTGGAGACGAACCGGGTCGACAATGAGCAGTTCTTC. As protein: CASSLETNRVDNEQFF.

V is TRBV11-2 and J is TRBJ2-7; tentatively, D is TRBD1 (6 bases). The CDR3 loop spans 17 amino acids. CDR1 SGHAT and CDR2 FQNNGV come from the germline V gene. V lost 5 bases to trimming and J lost 3 bases, with 23 bases between them. CDR3 sequence reads: CASSVTGGGQSRYEQYF. Written as DNA, the CDR3 is TGTGCCAGCAGCGTAACGGGTGGGGGACAAAGTCGCTACGAGCAGTACTTC.

The chain couples TRBV9 to TRBJ1-3; D unclear. Germline V gives CDR1 SGDLS, CDR2 YYNGEE. V was trimmed by 4 bases and J by 8 bases, leaving 16 bases between them. The CDR3 consists of 14 residues. This chain's CDR3 is CASSSRHITDTIYF. The CDR3, as DNA: TGTGCCAGCAGCTCCAGACACATAACGGACACCATATATTTT.